This TCR beta chain comes out of a study of blood T cell repertoires in COVID-19. Whole-study context: Acute and convalescent COVID-19 specimens originated in the United States, Italy and Spain.

Adults between roughly 18 and 90 years of age took part from some 25 US areas. The CDR3 consists of 15 residues. Trimming at V came to 5 bases and at J to 3 bases, leaving 8 bases not matched to a gene. Germline V gene data show CDR1 as SGHKS and CDR2 as YYEKEE (reference sequence). The repertoire was sequenced with immunoSEQ multiplex PCR; TCRdb's copy has only in-frame clones and lacks some. This sample yields about 160,000 clones, of which about 85% are seen a single time; approximately 3.7% belongs to the top ten. The material sequenced was PBMCs or T cells enriched from blood (not recorded which). The chain carries TRBV5-5 and TRBJ2-5, with 9 bases identical to TRBD1. This TCR came from a woman aged 40 to 50 who had been exposed to COVID-19. The CDR3 nucleotides read TGTGCCAGCAGAAGTACAGGGGGCCGGGAAGAGACCCAGTACTTC. Translating gives CASRSTGGREETQYF.